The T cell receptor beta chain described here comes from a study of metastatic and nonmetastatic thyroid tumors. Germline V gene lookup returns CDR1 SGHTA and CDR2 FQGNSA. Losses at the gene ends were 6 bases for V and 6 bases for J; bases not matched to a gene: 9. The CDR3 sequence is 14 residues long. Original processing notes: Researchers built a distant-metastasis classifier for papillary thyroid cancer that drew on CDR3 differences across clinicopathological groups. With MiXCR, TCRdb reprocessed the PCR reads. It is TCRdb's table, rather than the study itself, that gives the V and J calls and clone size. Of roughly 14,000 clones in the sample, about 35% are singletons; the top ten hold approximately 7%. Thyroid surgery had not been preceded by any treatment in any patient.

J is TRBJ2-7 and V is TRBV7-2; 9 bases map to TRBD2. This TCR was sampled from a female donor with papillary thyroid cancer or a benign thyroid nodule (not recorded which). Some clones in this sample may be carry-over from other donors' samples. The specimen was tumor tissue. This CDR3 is CASRPPGTSSEQYF. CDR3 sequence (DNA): TGTGCCAGCAGGCCACCCGGGACTAGCAGCGAGCAGTACTTC.